The 2 T cell receptor beta chains below were found in one sample sequenced in a study of blood T cell repertoires in COVID-19. TCRdb's table, derived via immunoSEQ multiplex PCR, lists solely in-frame clones and lacks some. This sample has roughly 140,000 clones, with about 86% found just once. Sequences were obtained from PBMCs or T cells enriched from blood (not recorded which). The receptors originated from a man in his fifties who had recovered from COVID-19.

J is TRBJ1-2 and V is TRBV13; D gene unclear. CDR1 and CDR2 from the germline V gene are PRHDT and FYEKMQ (reference sequence). This CDR3 is built from 16 residues. Trimming took off 0 bases at V and 4 bases at J, with 15 bases between the two ends. CDR3 coding DNA: TGTGCCAGCAGCTTAGGCCTTAAGGAATCGGGCTATGGCTACACCTTC. This sequence encodes CASSLGLKESGYGYTF.

The chain joins TRBV4-2 to TRBJ1-5; D is unresolved. V shed 2 bases and J shed 4 bases, with 18 bases lying between them. This CDR3 region has 17 residues. Germline assignment: CDR1 LGHNA and CDR2 YNFKEQ. As DNA, the CDR3 is TGTGCCAGCAGCCAAAGTCACGGTCCCTCCTCAAATCAGCCCCAGCATTTT. Its translation: CASSQSHGPSSNQPQHF.